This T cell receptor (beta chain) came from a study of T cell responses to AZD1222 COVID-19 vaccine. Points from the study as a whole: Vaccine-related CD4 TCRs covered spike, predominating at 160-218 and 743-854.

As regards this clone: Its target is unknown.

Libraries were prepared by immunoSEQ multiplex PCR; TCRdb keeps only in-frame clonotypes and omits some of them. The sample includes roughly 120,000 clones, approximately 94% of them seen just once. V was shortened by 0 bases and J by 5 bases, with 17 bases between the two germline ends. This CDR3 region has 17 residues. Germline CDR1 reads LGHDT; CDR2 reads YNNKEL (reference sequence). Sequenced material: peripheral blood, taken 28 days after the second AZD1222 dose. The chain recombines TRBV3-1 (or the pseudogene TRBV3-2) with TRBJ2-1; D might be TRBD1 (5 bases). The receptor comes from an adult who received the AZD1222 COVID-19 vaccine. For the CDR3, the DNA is TGTGCCAGCAGCCAAGATAGGGGCGGCTGGGCTGACAATGAGCAGTTCTTC. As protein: CASSQDRGGWADNEQFF.